The 9 T cell receptor beta chains below all came from one sample that was sequenced in a study of blood T cell repertoires in COVID-19 (dated by TCRdb to the early 2020s). Library generation was performed with the immunoSEQ multiplex PCR assay. TCRdb holds this immuneACCESS table with in-frame rearrangements only. Some clones are missing; in checked studies, unresolved V genes explain under half, and the rest has no known cause. Counted in this sample were about 74,000 clones; roughly nine tenths of them appeared once. Over 1.2% of the sample is taken by the ten largest. The sequenced material came from peripheral blood. These receptors all stem from a man between 45 and 60 years old with acute or convalescent COVID-19.

The chain is built from TRBV7-9 and TRBJ2-3, with D unclear. V dropped 4 bases and J dropped 2 bases, with 10 bases sitting between them. The germline gives CDR1 SEHNR, CDR2 FQNEAQ (reference sequence). This CDR3 spans 14 amino acids. DNA of the CDR3: TGTGCCAGCAGCTCCACTACCTCCACAGATACGCAGTATTTT. This sequence encodes CASSSTTSTDTQYF.

This chain uses TRBV9 with TRBJ2-2, with 13 bases matching TRBD2. This CDR3 region has 19 residues. Per germline, CDR1 SGDLS and CDR2 YYNGEE. V gave up 1 base and J gave up 6 bases; unmatched junction bases: 12. This chain's CDR3 is CASSVSGLAGVLKSGELFF. The CDR3 DNA reads as TGTGCCAGCAGCGTATCAGGACTAGCGGGGGTTTTAAAGTCCGGGGAGCTGTTTTTT.

V usage is TRBV25-1 and J usage is TRBJ2-5, with D perhaps matching TRBD1 (5 bases). CDR1 is MGHDK, CDR2 SYGVNS, per germline. This CDR3 contains 14 residues. Trimming removed 6 bases at V and 1 base at J, with 12 bases between. The CDR3: CASRGDSVQETQYF. Written as DNA, the CDR3 is TGTGCCAGCAGGGGTGACAGCGTCCAAGAGACCCAGTACTTC.

V is TRBV3-1 (or the pseudogene TRBV3-2) and J is TRBJ1-4; 7 bases agree with TRBD1. Germline V gene data show CDR1 as LGHDT and CDR2 as YNNKEL (reference sequence). This CDR3 is built from 15 residues. Unmatched junction bases numbered 5, after V lost 4 bases and J lost 3 bases. The CDR3 spells CASSRPGQSNEKLFF. CDR3 in DNA: TGTGCCAGCAGCCGACCGGGACAGTCTAATGAAAAACTGTTTTTT.

The chain recombines TRBV27 with TRBJ1-4; D gene unclear. CDR3 length: 16 residues. The V end lost 6 bases, the J end lost 0 bases, and 14 bases lay between the germline ends. Germline V gene data show CDR1 as MNHEY and CDR2 as SMNVEV (reference sequence). The CDR3 is CASSPAGGPTNEKLFF. Here the CDR3 DNA reads TGTGCCAGCAGCCCGGCGGGTGGGCCAACTAATGAAAAACTGTTTTTT.

The genes are TRBV2 and TRBJ1-4; D may be TRBD1 (6 bases). The CDR3 runs to 16 residues. CDR1 SNHLY and CDR2 FYNNEI come from the germline V gene. The V and J ends lost 9 bases and 6 bases respectively, with 23 bases between them. This CDR3 reads CASRGDYRAPYEKLFF. Here the CDR3 DNA reads TGTGCCAGTCGGGGCGATTACAGGGCACCGTATGAAAAACTGTTTTTT.

CDR3 DNA sequence: TGTGCCAGCAGTTCTACAGGGGTAGGGCAGCCCCAGCATTTT. Its protein product is CASSSTGVGQPQHF. The rearrangement uses TRBV6-5 and TRBJ1-5; 7 positions match TRBD1. CDR1 is MNHEY and CDR2 is SVGAGI in the germline V gene. J gave up 7 bases and V 4 bases, and 7 bases lay outside the gene matches. This CDR3 has 14 residues.

The CDR3 DNA follows: TGTGCCAGCAGTTTATTGACAGAGTATGGCTACACCTTC. Protein: CASSLLTEYGYTF. The chain is built from TRBV28 and TRBJ1-2; possibly TRBD1 for D (5 bases). Germline V gives CDR1 MDHEN, CDR2 SYDVKM. This CDR3 is 13 amino acids long. V was cut by 1 base and J by 5 bases, with 8 bases left in between.

The chain links TRBV30 to TRBJ2-5; TRBD2 aligns across 7 bases. The junction had 9 bases not matched to a gene; V was cut back by 3 bases and J by 5 bases. The CDR3 length is 14 residues. CDR1 and CDR2 from the germline V gene are GTSNPN and SVGIG (reference sequence). CDR3 sequence (DNA): TGTGCCTGGAGCCTGACTAGCTTGGCGGAGACCCAGTACTTC. This encodes CAWSLTSLAETQYF. Combining the CDR3 with reference TRBV30 and TRBJ2-5 gives the whole variable domain SQTIHQWPATLVQPVGSPLSLECTVEGTSNPNLYWYRQAAGRGLQLLFYSVGIGQISSEVPQNLSASRPQDRQFILSSKKLLLSDSGFYLCAWSLTSLAETQYFGPGTRLLVL.